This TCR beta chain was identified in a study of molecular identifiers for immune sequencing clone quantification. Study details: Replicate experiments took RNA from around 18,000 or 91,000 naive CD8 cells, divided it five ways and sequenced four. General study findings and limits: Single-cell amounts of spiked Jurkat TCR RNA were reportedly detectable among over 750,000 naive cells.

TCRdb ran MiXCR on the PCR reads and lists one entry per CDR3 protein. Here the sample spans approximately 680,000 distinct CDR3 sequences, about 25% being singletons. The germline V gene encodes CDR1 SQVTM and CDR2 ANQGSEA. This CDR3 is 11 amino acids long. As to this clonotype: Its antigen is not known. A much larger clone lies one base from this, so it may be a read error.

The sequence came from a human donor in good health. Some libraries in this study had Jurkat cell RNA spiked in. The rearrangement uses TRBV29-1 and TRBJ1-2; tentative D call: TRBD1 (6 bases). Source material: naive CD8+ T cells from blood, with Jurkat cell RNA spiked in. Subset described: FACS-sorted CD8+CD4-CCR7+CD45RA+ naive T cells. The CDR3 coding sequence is TGCAGCGCAACAGGACAGAATGGCTACCCCTTC. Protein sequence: CSATGQNGYPF.